What follows is one T cell receptor (beta chain) and its context. Its antigen is unidentified. CDR1 and CDR2 (germline): SQVTM, ANQGSEA. The CDR3 contains 13 residues. V shed 4 bases and J shed 8 bases, with 17 bases lying between them. It was uncontrolled infection, other autoimmune disease, pregnancy or lactation that excluded patients. Clinicians diagnosed patients from clinical symptoms, serum thyroxine and TRAb, thyroid ultrasound and orbital computed tomography. These data are taken from a study of T cells in Graves' hyperthyroidism and ophthalmopathy. Study results and limitations: In blood, most of the thyroid clonotypes expanded above 0.001 were also present.

Amplified TCR beta CDR3 regions derived from RNA transcripts. The HTBI primer set drove a first-round RT-PCR of the TCR CDR3. MiXCR was run by TCRdb on the multiplex PCR reads, yielding one entry per CDR3 protein. The sample holds roughly 740,000 distinct CDR3 sequences, 16% seen once. The TCR comes from a man aged 18 to 30 with Graves' hyperthyroidism. This chain links TRBV29-1 with TRBJ1-2, with D possibly TRBD1 on 6 matching bases. Sequencing was performed on blood. The CDR3 DNA sequence: TGCAGCGTTGGAACAGGGTATATCAAGGGCTACACCTTC. It is translated as CSVGTGYIKGYTF.